This record looks at one TCR beta chain sequence and its context. Clones were sequenced by immunoSEQ multiplex PCR, and TCRdb holds only the in-frame ones, with some missing. The table lists some 150,000 clones, over 95% of them singletons, with 0.95% to 1.1% in the top ten. CDR1 and CDR2 from the germline V gene are SGHAT and FQNNGV. Trimming pared 8 bases from V and 0 bases from J, leaving 14 bases between. This CDR3 comprises 15 residues. This record comes from a study of control samples from healthy donors and cancer patients. Sequencing used blood. The rearrangement links TRBV11-2 to TRBJ2-1, with no clear D. The TCR comes from a woman younger than 45 in good health. The CDR3 coding sequence is TGTGCCAGCGGCGTTTTTTTAGTCTCCTACAATGAGCAGTTCTTC. Translation gives CASGVFLVSYNEQFF.